One and the same sample provided the 23 T cell receptor beta chains below, sequenced in a study of PD-1 blockade in classical Hodgkin lymphoma (dated by TCRdb to about 2020). The sample's time point label is to be understood as: cycle 1 day 1 (C1D1), immediately before nivolumab initiation. Relapse after autologous stem cell transplantation had occurred in all trial patients, and cohorts A, B and C were distinguished by prior brentuximab vedotin exposure. Library method: the immunoSEQ multiplex PCR assay. TCRdb limited this immuneACCESS table to in-frame rearrangements with V and J called. A share of clones is missing; checked studies link under half to unresolved V genes, and the rest is unexplained. A total of tens of thousands of clones appear in this sample, 85% to 90% of them only once. The top ten clonotypes cover over 14% of the sample. The sample was peripheral blood mononuclear cells (PBMCs), taken at baseline. These receptors were taken from a human donor with classical Hodgkin lymphoma.

The chain has TRBV5-4 and TRBJ2-5, with TRBD1 identical over 8 bases. Trimming removed 4 bases from V and 4 bases from J; junction bases left unmatched: 6. The CDR3 is made up of 14 amino acids. Germline lookup yields CDR1 SGHNT and CDR2 YYREEE (reference sequence). The CDR3 loop is CASSSPTGGETQYF. CDR3 coding DNA: TGTGCCAGCAGCAGTCCAACAGGGGGAGAGACCCAGTACTTC.

This clone has a single count. This chain connects TRBV5-4 to TRBJ1-6; a possible D gene is TRBD1 (5 bases). The CDR3 has 13 amino acids. V was shortened by 3 bases and J by 7 bases, with 8 bases between the two germline ends. The germline gives CDR1 SGHNT, CDR2 YYREEE (reference sequence). The CDR3 nucleotides read TGTGCCAGCAGCTCACAGGAGAATTCACCCCTCCACTTT. Protein sequence: CASSSQENSPLHF.

This clone has a handful of counts. J is TRBJ2-1 and V is TRBV11-3, with 7 bases identical to TRBD1. Germline values: CDR1 SGHNT, CDR2 YENEEA. Losses at the gene ends were 1 base for V and 2 bases for J; bases not matched to a gene: 14. CDR3 length: 19 amino acids. CDR3 in DNA: TGTGCCAGCAGCTTAGGAGGGGGCTCGGAAATCTCGGCCTACAATGAGCAGTTCTTC. Its protein product is CASSLGGGSEISAYNEQFF.

The chain recombines TRBV29-1 with TRBJ2-1, with D perhaps matching TRBD1 (5 bases). The CDR3 totals 16 residues. The V and J ends lost 4 bases and 0 bases respectively, with 16 bases between them. CDR1 is SQVTM and CDR2 is ANQGSEA in the germline V gene. CDR3 sequence: CSVGDSSRSSYNEQFF. CDR3 sequence (DNA): TGCAGCGTTGGAGACAGTTCGAGAAGCTCCTACAATGAGCAGTTCTTC.

This chain uses TRBV10-1 with TRBJ2-2, with D possibly matching TRBD2 (5 bases). Germline assignment: CDR1 WNHNN and CDR2 SYGVQD (reference sequence). V was pared by 0 bases and J by 4 bases, with 6 bases between. This CDR3 is 14 amino acids long. The CDR3 loop is CASSESAGTGELFF. Here the CDR3 DNA reads TGCGCCAGCAGTGAGTCGGCGGGCACCGGGGAGCTGTTTTTT.

The J gene is TRBJ2-2, the V gene TRBV10-2; D possibly matches TRBD1 or TRBD2 (5 bases each). The V and J ends lost 6 bases and 5 bases respectively, with 19 bases between them. There are 16 residues in the CDR3. Germline CDR1 WSHSY, CDR2 SAAADI. The CDR3 DNA sequence: TGCGCCAGCAGCCCCGAGGGGTCGGTGGGGACCGGGGAGCTGTTTTTT. This sequence encodes CASSPEGSVGTGELFF.

This clone was found once. The chain recombines TRBV4-2 with TRBJ2-3, with D perhaps assigned TRBD1 or TRBD2 (6 bases each). The CDR3 has 13 amino acids. From germline, CDR1 is LGHNA and CDR2 YNFKEQ. V lost 6 bases, J lost 5 bases, and 12 bases lay in between. This CDR3 is CASSEGGGDTQYF. CDR3 nucleotides: TGTGCCAGCAGTGAGGGGGGAGGAGATACGCAGTATTTT.

The genes are TRBV5-5 and TRBJ1-2; D is uncertain. Germline V CDR1 and CDR2: SGHKS, YYEKEE (reference sequence). V shed 1 base and J shed 4 bases, with 11 bases lying between them. The CDR3 is 14 amino acids. CDR3 nucleotides: TGTGCCAGCAGCTTGATAGTCACTGTCTATGGCTACACCTTC. Amino acids: CASSLIVTVYGYTF. Based on the CDR3 plus reference TRBV5-5 and TRBJ1-2, the full variable domain is DAGVTQSPTHLIKTRGQQVTLRCSPISGHKSVSWYQQVLGQGPQFIFQYYEKEERGRGNFPDRFSARQFPNYSSELNVNALLLGDSALYLCASSLIVTVYGYTFGSGTRLTVV.

The chain joins TRBV30 to TRBJ1-2; 8 bases fit TRBD1. Losses at the gene ends were 5 bases for V and 2 bases for J; bases not matched to a gene: 7. The CDR3 runs 14 residues. CDR1 is GTSNPN, CDR2 SVGIG, per germline (reference sequence). The CDR3 sequence: CAWFQGTGNYGYTF. Written as DNA, the CDR3 is TGTGCCTGGTTCCAAGGGACAGGAAACTATGGCTACACCTTC. The complete variable domain, with remaining parts taken from reference TRBV30 and TRBJ1-2, reads SQTIHQWPATLVQPVGSPLSLECTVEGTSNPNLYWYRQAAGRGLQLLFYSVGIGQISSEVPQNLSASRPQDRQFILSSKKLLLSDSGFYLCAWFQGTGNYGYTFGSGTRLTVV.

This clone has a single count. The chain combines TRBV28 with TRBJ1-3; D is undetermined. The CDR3 totals 14 residues. Between the trimmed V and J ends, which lost 7 bases and 4 bases, there was a span of 14 bases. Germline loops: CDR1 MDHEN, CDR2 SYDVKM. CDR3: CASTERMEGNTIYF. As DNA, the CDR3 is TGTGCCAGCACCGAGAGGATGGAGGGAAACACCATATATTTT.

V gene TRBV6-5 combines with J gene TRBJ1-1; D gene uncertain. Germline CDR1 is MNHEY and CDR2 is SVGAGI. Trimming pared 6 bases from V and 2 bases from J, leaving 7 bases between. This CDR3 has 12 residues. The CDR3 region is CASRTQNTEAFF. Written as DNA, the CDR3 is TGTGCCAGCAGGACTCAAAACACTGAAGCTTTCTTT.

The V gene is TRBV5-1, the J gene TRBJ2-1, with TRBD2 matching over 15 bases. Unmatched junction bases numbered 7, after V lost 5 bases and J lost 4 bases. Germline V gives CDR1 SGHRS, CDR2 YFSETQ. The CDR3 runs 17 residues. This chain's CDR3 is CASRSWTSGGVYNEQFF. CDR3 nucleotide sequence: TGCGCCAGCAGGTCTTGGACTAGCGGGGGGGTATACAATGAGCAGTTCTTC.

The chain has TRBV6-6 and TRBJ1-6; possible D gene TRBD1, 5 bases. The CDR3 has 13 amino acids. In germline, CDR1 is MNHNY, CDR2 SVGAGI (reference sequence). Trimming pared 7 bases from V and 3 bases from J, leaving 7 bases between. CDR3 residues: CASIRGYNSPLHF. In DNA, the CDR3 is TGTGCCAGCATTAGGGGCTATAATTCACCCCTCCACTTT.

V is TRBV5-1 and J is TRBJ2-3; 10 bases map to TRBD2. The junction had 5 bases not matched to a gene; V was cut back by 4 bases and J by 0 bases. Germline CDR1 and CDR2: SGHRS and YFSETQ. The CDR3 has 16 amino acids. CDR3 amino acids: CASSVIAGGSTDTQYF. CDR3 DNA sequence: TGCGCCAGCAGCGTGATAGCGGGGGGTAGCACAGATACGCAGTATTTT. The whole variable domain, filled in from reference TRBV5-1 and TRBJ2-3, reads KAGVTQTPRYLIKTRGQQVTLSCSPISGHRSVSWYQQTPGQGLQFLFEYFSETQRNKGNFPGRFSGRQFSNSRSEMNVSTLELGDSALYLCASSVIAGGSTDTQYFGPGTRLTVL.

The genes are TRBV27 and TRBJ2-7; TRBD2 is a possible D gene (5 bases). The CDR3 runs to 11 residues. Trimming shortened V by 9 bases and J by 6 bases, and 12 bases separated the two germline ends. Germline lookup yields CDR1 MNHEY and CDR2 SMNVEV (reference sequence). In DNA form, the CDR3 reads TGTGCCAGTCGCACGGGGAGCGAGCAGTACTTC. Translation gives CASRTGSEQYF.

The chain couples TRBV15 to TRBJ1-4; maybe TRBD1 (5 bases). Trimming pared 5 bases from V and 3 bases from J, leaving 13 bases between. The CDR3 totals 15 residues. CDR1 and CDR2 (germline): LNHNV, YYDKDF (reference sequence). The CDR3 DNA reads as TGTGCCACCAGCGTTCGACAGCACCCTAATGAAAAACTGTTTTTT. This encodes CATSVRQHPNEKLFF.

The DNA of the CDR3 is TGTGCCAGCAGTTTATCTCCCCCCTCTCCGGGGGGATTCTATGAGCAGTTCTTC. Its protein is CASSLSPPSPGGFYEQFF. This chain joins TRBV27 and TRBJ2-1, with TRBD2 matching 7 bases. The CDR3 is 18 amino acids. V lost 0 bases to trimming and J lost 8 bases; unmatched junction nucleotides: 16. Germline CDR1 is MNHEY and CDR2 is SMNVEV (reference sequence).

The rearrangement links TRBV7-9 to TRBJ1-1, with D unresolved. Per germline, CDR1 SEHNR and CDR2 FQNEAQ (reference sequence). Between the trimmed V and J ends, which lost 3 bases and 5 bases, there was a span of 7 bases. The CDR3 loop spans 12 amino acids. CDR3 loop: CASSFTATEAFF. The CDR3 DNA is TGTGCCAGCAGCTTTACCGCGACTGAAGCTTTCTTT.

The chain recombines TRBV2 with TRBJ1-1; the D gene is possibly TRBD1 (5 bases). This CDR3 contains 17 residues. Germline loops: CDR1 SNHLY, CDR2 FYNNEI. V was trimmed by 8 bases and J by 6 bases, leaving 28 bases between them. This CDR3 reads CASAPIGANPEKAEAFF. CDR3 coding DNA: TGTGCCAGCGCCCCCATCGGGGCAAACCCGGAGAAGGCTGAAGCTTTCTTT.

The chain combines TRBV18 with TRBJ2-7, with no clear D. The CDR3 runs to 16 residues. V lost 0 bases, J lost 6 bases, and 18 bases lay in between. The germline V gene has CDR1 KGHSH and CDR2 LQKENI. The CDR3 DNA reads as TGTGCCAGCTCACCACCGACCATAGCAGCTGGTAGCGAGCAGTACTTC. Amino acids: CASSPPTIAAGSEQYF.

DNA for the CDR3: TGTGCCAGCAGCAAATTGGGCACCGAAGCTTTCTTT. Translating it yields CASSKLGTEAFF. This chain uses TRBV21-1 with TRBJ1-1; TRBD1, the table's D call, was not compared with the DNA. TRBV21-1 counts as a pseudogene. The CDR3 is 12 residues long.

This chain uses TRBV12-5 with TRBJ2-7; TRBD2 is a possible D gene (7 bases). CDR1 LGHNT and CDR2 FRNRAP come from the germline V gene. Trimming left V 3 bases short and J 1 base short, with 19 bases between. The CDR3 length is 17 residues. The CDR3 DNA reads TGTGCTAGTGGTTTCGACCTGGGGGGGACACATTCCTACGAGCAGTACTTC. This sequence encodes CASGFDLGGTHSYEQYF.

The rearrangement joins TRBV6-1 to TRBJ1-3; D unresolved. The CDR3 extends over 13 amino acids. V lost 1 base and J lost 5, with 6 bases in between. Germline loops: CDR1 MNHNS, CDR2 SASEGT. The CDR3: CASSEGERNTIYF. CDR3 DNA sequence: TGTGCCAGCAGTGAAGGGGAGAGAAACACCATATATTTT.